This TCR beta chain was sequenced for a study of T cells in Graves' hyperthyroidism and ophthalmopathy. This clonotype was recorded many times. Antigen: not known. Study findings and constraints: The blood repertoire included most of the expanded thyroid clonotypes above 0.001.

Template material for amplifying TCR beta CDR3 regions consisted of RNA transcripts. The study used the HTBI primer set for a first-round RT-PCR of the TCR CDR3. TCRdb re-called the multiplex PCR reads through MiXCR, storing one row per CDR3 protein. The table includes about 530,000 distinct CDR3 sequences, 15% to 20% detected once. This CDR3 has 13 residues. Germline lookup yields CDR1 SNHLY and CDR2 FYNNEI. V lost 5 bases to trimming and J lost 5 bases; unmatched junction nucleotides: 4. The TCR sequence derives from a woman in her late teens or twenties with Graves' ophthalmopathy. The V call is TRBV2, the J call TRBJ2-3, with 7 bases fitting TRBD2. The specimen sequenced was blood. In DNA, the CDR3 is TGTGCCAGCAGTCTGACTAGCCTAGATACGCAGTATTTT. Encoded protein: CASSLTSLDTQYF.